This TCR beta chain comes out of a study of cytomegalovirus exposure and HLA in healthy donors. In the study overall: The study's early data release held about 77 million unique TCRs from HLA-typed donors.

Regarding the study as a whole: In an earlier analysis, about 87% or about 30%: the productive usage of most TCR beta V segments. A list of 150 or so TCR beta chains associated with cytomegalovirus was given.

The CDR3 totals 16 residues. The germline CDR1 and CDR2 sequences are MGHRA and YSYEKL. J gave up 5 bases and V 2 bases, and 5 bases lay outside the gene matches. Primers for the PCR totalled 60 Vbeta and 13 Jbeta. The table came from immunoSEQ multiplex PCR; TCRdb's copy has only in-frame clones and leaves some out. The table lists approximately 150,000 clones, about two thirds of them singletons. A remark on this clone: Its antigen is unidentified.

The clonotype comes from a man aged 25 to 40 in good health and CMV-seropositive. Sequencing input: PBMCs. This sequence joins TRBV4-1 and TRBJ2-7; 14 bases line up with TRBD2. The CDR3 protein is CASSQQGLAGDHEQYF. The DNA of the CDR3 is TGCGCCAGCAGCCAACAGGGACTAGCGGGAGACCACGAGCAGTACTTC.